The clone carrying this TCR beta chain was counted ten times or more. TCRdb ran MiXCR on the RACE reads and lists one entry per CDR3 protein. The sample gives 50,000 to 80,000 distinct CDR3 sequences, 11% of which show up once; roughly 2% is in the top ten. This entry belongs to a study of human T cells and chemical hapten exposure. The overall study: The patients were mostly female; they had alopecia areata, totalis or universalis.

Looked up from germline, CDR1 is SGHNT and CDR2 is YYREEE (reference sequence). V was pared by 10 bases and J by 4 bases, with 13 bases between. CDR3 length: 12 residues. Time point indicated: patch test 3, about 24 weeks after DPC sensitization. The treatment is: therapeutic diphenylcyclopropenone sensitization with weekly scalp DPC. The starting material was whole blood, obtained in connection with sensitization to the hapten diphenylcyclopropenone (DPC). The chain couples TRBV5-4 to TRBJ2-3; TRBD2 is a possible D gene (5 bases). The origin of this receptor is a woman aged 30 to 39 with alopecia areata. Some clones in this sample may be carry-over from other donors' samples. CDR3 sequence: CAETRDSDTQYF. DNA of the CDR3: TGTGCCGAAACTAGAGATTCAGATACGCAGTATTTT.